Presented here are 22 T cell receptor beta chains from one specimen sequenced in a study of blood T cell repertoires in COVID-19 (dated by TCRdb to about 2020). The receptor library was made with the immunoSEQ multiplex PCR assay. TCRdb retrieved this table from immuneACCESS and kept in-frame rearrangements only. Not all clones are present; in checked studies, unresolved V genes account for under half, and no reason is known for the remainder. The sample contains fewer than 70,000 clones, approximately 90% of them found a single time. About 2.9% of the sample comes from the top ten. Sequences were obtained from peripheral blood. The receptor source for this set is a man aged 45-65 years with acute or convalescent COVID-19.

The table lists this clone with a few counts. The chain couples TRBV2 to TRBJ1-5; maybe TRBD1 (6 bases). CDR3 size: 14 residues. Trimming pared 6 bases from V and 1 base from J, leaving 10 bases between. Germline V gene sequence: CDR1 SNHLY, CDR2 FYNNEI. The CDR3 sequence: CASRTGQSNQPQHF. CDR3 in DNA: TGTGCCAGCAGGACCGGACAGAGCAATCAGCCCCAGCATTTT.

The V and J genes are TRBV9 and TRBJ2-1; TRBD1 agrees at 8 bases. Germline values: CDR1 SGDLS, CDR2 YYNGEE. The J segment lost 4 bases and the V segment lost 3 bases, leaving 6 bases of the junction unmatched. The CDR3 totals 15 residues. CDR3: CASSAGQGWYNEQFF. CDR3 DNA sequence: TGTGCCAGCAGCGCAGGACAGGGATGGTACAATGAGCAGTTCTTC.

The genes are TRBV18 and TRBJ2-7; TRBD2 matches 10 bases. CDR3 length: 20 residues. Losses at the gene ends were 5 bases for V and 2 bases for J; bases not matched to a gene: 21. Looked up from germline, CDR1 is KGHSH and CDR2 is LQKENI. The CDR3 DNA is TGTGCCAGCTCAACGACTGGGGGGACTAGCGTCGTCGGGGCCGCCTACGAGCAGTACTTC. It is translated as CASSTTGGTSVVGAAYEQYF.

CDR3 region: CASSLNGGSYGYTF. In DNA form, the CDR3 reads TGTGCCAGCAGTCTAAACGGGGGAAGCTATGGCTACACCTTC. The J gene is TRBJ1-2, the V gene TRBV7-9; D is possibly TRBD1 (5 bases). Germline V gene data show CDR1 as SEHNR and CDR2 as FQNEAQ (reference sequence). The V end was cut by 6 bases, the J end by 4 bases, with 15 bases between. This CDR3 spans 14 amino acids.

The V and J genes are TRBV7-9 and TRBJ1-4; tentatively, D is TRBD1 (5 bases). Trimming took 3 bases from V and 5 from J, leaving 13 bases between them. This CDR3 is built from 15 residues. CDR1 SEHNR and CDR2 FQNEAQ come from the germline V gene (reference sequence). The CDR3 is CASSLGLGGNEKLFF. DNA for the CDR3: TGTGCCAGCAGCTTGGGCCTCGGGGGGAATGAAAAACTGTTTTTT.

This sequence joins TRBV5-5 and TRBJ1-2; 11 bases align to TRBD1. After removal of 4 bases from V and 5 bases from J, the junction contained 4 bases not matched to a gene. There are 14 residues in the CDR3. Germline loops: CDR1 SGHKS, CDR2 YYEKEE (reference sequence). The CDR3 DNA is TGTGCCAGCAGCCCGGGACAGGGGGGATATGGCTACACCTTC. It translates to CASSPGQGGYGYTF.

This sequence joins TRBV28 and TRBJ2-1, with a possible D match to TRBD1 (6 bases). This CDR3 has 13 amino acids. V lost 7 bases, J lost 5 bases, and 12 bases lay in between. CDR1 MDHEN and CDR2 SYDVKM come from the germline V gene. The CDR3 DNA reads as TGTGCCAGCAAGTTGCAGGGGAACAATGAGCAGTTCTTC. This encodes CASKLQGNNEQFF.

The rearrangement joins TRBV7-3 to TRBJ2-1, with TRBD2 matching 8 bases. Germline trimming cut 2 bases from V and 3 bases from J; bases unmatched to any gene: 12. Looked up from germline, CDR1 is SGHTA and CDR2 is FQGTGA. The CDR3 contains 18 residues. The CDR3 spells CASSLLTLAGTLYNEQFF. DNA of the CDR3: TGTGCCAGCAGCTTATTGACCCTAGCGGGTACCCTCTACAATGAGCAGTTCTTC.

The chain has TRBV7-2 and TRBJ2-2; 8 positions match TRBD2. With V trimmed by 2 bases and J by 2 bases, 4 bases remained unmatched. This CDR3 is 16 amino acids long. CDR1 SGHTA and CDR2 FQGNSA come from the germline V gene. The CDR3 DNA reads TGTGCCAGCAGCTTATACGGGACTAGTAACACCGGGGAGCTGTTTTTT. Amino acid sequence: CASSLYGTSNTGELFF.

The V and J genes are TRBV12-3 or TRBV12-4 and TRBJ1-6; D call uncertain. The CDR3 consists of 13 residues. V shed 1 base and J shed 13 bases, with 11 bases lying between them. For the CDR3, the DNA is TGTGCCAGCAGTTTAGACGGGTTTTCCCCCCTCCACTTT. Translated, it gives CASSLDGFSPLHF.

The chain uses TRBV5-1 and TRBJ2-5, with 10 bases matching TRBD1. Germline V gives CDR1 SGHRS, CDR2 YFSETQ. The CDR3 is 14 amino acids. V was clipped by 4 bases and J by 4 bases; unmatched bases: 4. CDR3 bases: TGCGCCAGCAGCCAGGGACAGGGGCTAGAGACCCAGTACTTC. Amino acids: CASSQGQGLETQYF.

A single count supports this clone. This chain links TRBV9 with TRBJ1-4, with 9 bases fitting TRBD1. This CDR3 comprises 15 residues. Germline V gene lookup returns CDR1 SGDLS and CDR2 YYNGEE. The V segment lost 4 bases and the J segment 8 bases; nucleotides outside the gene matches: 9. CDR3 DNA: TGTGCCAGCAGCTTGACAGGGGGTATGCCCGAAAAACTGTTTTTT. Protein product: CASSLTGGMPEKLFF.

This chain uses TRBV11-2 with TRBJ2-5; D perhaps matches TRBD2 (6 bases). With 5 bases removed from V and 0 bases from J, the gap between germline ends came to 16 bases. CDR1 and CDR2 from the germline V gene are SGHAT and FQNNGV. The CDR3 is made up of 16 amino acids. CDR3 in amino acids: CASSRPGDMYQETQYF. The DNA for the CDR3 is TGTGCCAGCAGCCGTCCGGGGGATATGTACCAAGAGACCCAGTACTTC.

The gene calls are TRBV5-4 and TRBJ1-2; D is unresolved. This CDR3 contains 16 residues. Germline assignment: CDR1 SGHNT and CDR2 YYREEE (reference sequence). With 2 bases removed from V and 7 bases from J, the gap between germline ends came to 21 bases. CDR3 residues: CASSFFGLIAGGGYTF. The CDR3 nucleotides read TGTGCCAGCAGCTTTTTTGGTCTAATTGCTGGAGGTGGCTACACCTTC.

This clone was seen a few times. The chain has TRBV6-2 or TRBV6-3 and TRBJ1-5, with D possibly matching TRBD1 (5 bases). Deletions cut 0 bases from V and 0 bases from J, with 6 bases between. The germline V gene has CDR1 MNHEY and CDR2 SVGEGT. The CDR3 runs 15 residues. CDR3 sequence reads: CASSYSQDSNQPQHF. The CDR3 DNA reads as TGTGCCAGCAGTTACTCACAGGATAGCAATCAGCCCCAGCATTTT.

The chain is built from TRBV7-9 and TRBJ1-2, with TRBD1 as a possible D gene (6 bases). Trimming removed 1 base from V and 5 bases from J, with 8 bases in between. From germline, CDR1 is SEHNR and CDR2 FQNEAQ (reference sequence). The CDR3 length is 13 residues. CDR3 in DNA: TGTGCCAGCAGCTTAGTAGGGGGTTATGGCTACACCTTC. It yields the protein CASSLVGGYGYTF.

V and J are TRBV24-1 and TRBJ2-7; 9 nucleotides agree with TRBD2. V was clipped by 2 bases and J by 5 bases; unmatched bases: 6. CDR3 length equals 15 residues. Germline CDR1 is KGHDR and CDR2 is SFDVKD. CDR3 loop: CATSDSVAGVHEQYF. The CDR3 DNA reads TGTGCCACCAGTGATTCCGTAGCGGGAGTTCACGAGCAGTACTTC.

The rearrangement links TRBV24-1 to TRBJ1-5; weak D call: TRBD1 (5 bases). Germline assignment: CDR1 KGHDR and CDR2 SFDVKD. With 5 bases removed from V and 3 bases from J, the gap between germline ends came to 10 bases. This CDR3 is built from 14 residues. This CDR3 reads CATSVSGFNQPQHF. Here the CDR3 DNA reads TGTGCCACCAGTGTTTCAGGGTTCAATCAGCCCCAGCATTTT.

In DNA, the CDR3 is TGTGCCAGCAGGCCGCAGGGGGGACTCGGAGCGCAGTACTTC. This encodes CASRPQGGLGAQYF. This chain links TRBV27 with TRBJ2-7, with D possibly TRBD1 on 7 matching bases. The V gene's germline CDR1 is MNHEY and CDR2 SMNVEV (reference sequence). CDR3 length: 14 residues. V was trimmed by 6 bases and J by 9 bases, leaving 21 bases between them.

For the CDR3, the DNA is TGTGCCAGCAGTGAAAGGACAGGGAGCTCCTACGAGCAGTACGTC. Translating it yields CASSERTGSSYEQYV. The genes are TRBV6-1 and TRBJ2-7; 8 bases align to TRBD1. Trimming cost V 2 bases and J 0 bases; bases outside gene matches: 3. Germline-derived CDR1 and CDR2 are MNHNS and SASEGT. The CDR3 sequence is 15 residues long.

The rearrangement uses TRBV6-5 and TRBJ1-5; the match to TRBD1 covers 9 bases. The V gene's germline CDR1 is MNHEY and CDR2 SVGAGI. V lost 6 bases and J lost 4; bases outside the gene matches: 4. The CDR3 is 14 amino acids. DNA of the CDR3: TGTGCCAGCAGCCCCGGGACAGGGAATCAGCCCCAGCATTTT. This sequence encodes CASSPGTGNQPQHF.

This chain links TRBV6-5 with TRBJ1-1; D ambiguous. The CDR3 totals 14 residues. Deletions cut 7 bases from V and 3 bases from J, with 15 bases between. Germline CDR1 MNHEY, CDR2 SVGAGI. The DNA of the CDR3 is TGTGCCAGCACCCGCCGGGGTACAGACACTGAAGCTTTCTTT. Protein sequence: CASTRRGTDTEAFF.